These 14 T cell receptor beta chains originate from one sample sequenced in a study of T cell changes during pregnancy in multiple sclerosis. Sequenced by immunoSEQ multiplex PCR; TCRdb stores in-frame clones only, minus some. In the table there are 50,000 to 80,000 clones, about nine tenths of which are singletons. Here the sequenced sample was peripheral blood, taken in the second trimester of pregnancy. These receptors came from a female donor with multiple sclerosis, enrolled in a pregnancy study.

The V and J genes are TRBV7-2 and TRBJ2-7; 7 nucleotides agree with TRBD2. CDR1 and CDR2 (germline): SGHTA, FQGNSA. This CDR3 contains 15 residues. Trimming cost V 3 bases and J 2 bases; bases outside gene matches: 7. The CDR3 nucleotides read TGTGCCAGCAGCTTCCATAGACTAGCAACCTACGAGCAGTACTTC. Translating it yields CASSFHRLATYEQYF.

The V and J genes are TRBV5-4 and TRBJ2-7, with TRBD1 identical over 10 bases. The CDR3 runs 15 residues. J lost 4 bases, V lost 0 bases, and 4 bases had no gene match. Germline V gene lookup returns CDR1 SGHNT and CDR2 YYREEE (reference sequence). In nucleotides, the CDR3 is TGTGCCAGCAGCTTGGACGCGGGACAGGGGTACGAGCAGTACTTC. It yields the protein CASSLDAGQGYEQYF.

The CDR3 reads CASRTSGDYEQYF. CDR3 sequence (DNA): TGCGCCAGCCGGACTAGCGGGGACTACGAGCAGTACTTC. The rearrangement links TRBV4-3 to TRBJ2-7; 12 nucleotides agree with TRBD2. Trimming took 8 bases from V and 3 from J; bases not matched to a gene: 2. Germline CDR1 is LGHNA and CDR2 is YSLEER. There are 13 residues in the CDR3.

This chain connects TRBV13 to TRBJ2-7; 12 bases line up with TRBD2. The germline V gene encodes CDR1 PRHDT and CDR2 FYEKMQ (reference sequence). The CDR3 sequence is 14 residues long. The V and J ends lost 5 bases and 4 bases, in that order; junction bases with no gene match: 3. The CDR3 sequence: CASSASGRGYEQYF. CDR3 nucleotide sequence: TGTGCCAGCAGCGCTAGCGGGAGGGGGTACGAGCAGTACTTC.

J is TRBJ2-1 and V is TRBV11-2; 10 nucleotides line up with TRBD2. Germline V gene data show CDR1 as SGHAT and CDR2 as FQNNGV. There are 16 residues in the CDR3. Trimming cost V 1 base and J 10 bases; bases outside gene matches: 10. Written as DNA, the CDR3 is TGTGCCAGCAGCTTAGGAATAGCGGGAGGCGGGGAAGAGCAGTTCTTC. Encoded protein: CASSLGIAGGGEEQFF. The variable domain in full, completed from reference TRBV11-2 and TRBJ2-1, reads EAGVAQSPRYKIIEKRQSVAFWCNPISGHATLYWYQQILGQGPKLLIQFQNNGVVDDSQLPKDRFSAERLKGVDSTLKIQPAKLEDSAVYLCASSLGIAGGGEEQFFGPGTRLTVL.

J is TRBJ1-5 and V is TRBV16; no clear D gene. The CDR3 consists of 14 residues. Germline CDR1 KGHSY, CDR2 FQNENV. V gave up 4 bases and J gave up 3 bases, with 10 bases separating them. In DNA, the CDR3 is TGTGCCAGCAGCCCGCGGGGTATCAATCAGCCCCAGCATTTT. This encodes CASSPRGINQPQHF.

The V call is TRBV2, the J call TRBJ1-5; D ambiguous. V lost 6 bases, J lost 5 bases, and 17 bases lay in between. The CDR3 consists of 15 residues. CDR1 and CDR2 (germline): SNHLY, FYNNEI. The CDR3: CASRDREGRDQPQHF. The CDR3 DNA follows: TGTGCCAGCAGGGATAGAGAGGGAAGGGATCAGCCCCAGCATTTT.

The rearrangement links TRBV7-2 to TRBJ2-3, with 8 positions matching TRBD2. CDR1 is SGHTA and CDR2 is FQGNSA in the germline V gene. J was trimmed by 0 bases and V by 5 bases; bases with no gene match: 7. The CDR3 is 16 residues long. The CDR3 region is CASSPAGDFSTDTQYF. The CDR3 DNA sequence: TGTGCCAGCAGCCCAGCGGGGGACTTCAGCACAGATACGCAGTATTTT.

The CDR3 sequence: CASSTGTGGTTDTQYF. CDR3 DNA sequence: TGTGCCAGCAGCACCGGGACAGGGGGGACCACAGATACGCAGTATTTT. The chain joins TRBV7-2 to TRBJ2-3; 11 nucleotides match TRBD1. V dropped 5 bases and J dropped 2; count of bases not matched to a gene: 6. The CDR3 contains 16 residues. In germline, CDR1 is SGHTA, CDR2 FQGNSA.

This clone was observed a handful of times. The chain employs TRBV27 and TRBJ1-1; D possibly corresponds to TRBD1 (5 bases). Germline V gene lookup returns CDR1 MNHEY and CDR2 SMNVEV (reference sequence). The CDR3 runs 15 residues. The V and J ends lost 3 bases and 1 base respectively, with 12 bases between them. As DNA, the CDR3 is TGTGCCAGCAGTTTGGACAATTTGGGGAACACTGAAGCTTTCTTT. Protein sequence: CASSLDNLGNTEAFF.

For the CDR3, the DNA is TGTGCCAGCTCGCCAGCCGGGGGGGGAGAGACCCAGTACTTC. It codes for CASSPAGGGETQYF. This chain connects TRBV18 to TRBJ2-5, with 8 positions matching TRBD2. This CDR3 comprises 14 residues. Losses at the gene ends were 6 bases for V and 4 bases for J; bases not matched to a gene: 7. CDR1 is KGHSH and CDR2 is LQKENI in the germline V gene.

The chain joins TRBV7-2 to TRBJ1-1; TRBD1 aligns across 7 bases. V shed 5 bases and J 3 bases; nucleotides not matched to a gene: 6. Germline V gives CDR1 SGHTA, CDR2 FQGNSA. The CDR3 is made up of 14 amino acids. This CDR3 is CASSPYRGDTEAFF. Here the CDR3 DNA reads TGTGCCAGCAGCCCCTACAGGGGAGACACTGAAGCTTTCTTT.

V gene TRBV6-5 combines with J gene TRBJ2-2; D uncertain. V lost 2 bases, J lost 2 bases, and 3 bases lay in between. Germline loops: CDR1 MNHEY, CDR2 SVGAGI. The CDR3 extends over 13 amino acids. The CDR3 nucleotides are TGTGCCAGCAGTTACACTAACACCGGGGAGCTGTTTTTT. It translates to CASSYTNTGELFF.

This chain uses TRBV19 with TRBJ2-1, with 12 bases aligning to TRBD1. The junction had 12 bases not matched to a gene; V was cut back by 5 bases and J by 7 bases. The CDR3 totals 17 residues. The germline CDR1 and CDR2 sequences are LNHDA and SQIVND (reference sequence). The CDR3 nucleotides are TGTGCCAGTAGTCTCACCCCGGGACAGGGGGCTAAGAATGAGCAGTTCTTC. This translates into CASSLTPGQGAKNEQFF. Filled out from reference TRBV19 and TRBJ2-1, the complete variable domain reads DGGITQSPKYLFRKEGQNVTLSCEQNLNHDAMYWYRQDPGQGLRLIYYSQIVNDFQKGDIAEGYSVSREKKESFPLTVTSAQKNPTAFYLCASSLTPGQGAKNEQFFGPGTRLTVL.